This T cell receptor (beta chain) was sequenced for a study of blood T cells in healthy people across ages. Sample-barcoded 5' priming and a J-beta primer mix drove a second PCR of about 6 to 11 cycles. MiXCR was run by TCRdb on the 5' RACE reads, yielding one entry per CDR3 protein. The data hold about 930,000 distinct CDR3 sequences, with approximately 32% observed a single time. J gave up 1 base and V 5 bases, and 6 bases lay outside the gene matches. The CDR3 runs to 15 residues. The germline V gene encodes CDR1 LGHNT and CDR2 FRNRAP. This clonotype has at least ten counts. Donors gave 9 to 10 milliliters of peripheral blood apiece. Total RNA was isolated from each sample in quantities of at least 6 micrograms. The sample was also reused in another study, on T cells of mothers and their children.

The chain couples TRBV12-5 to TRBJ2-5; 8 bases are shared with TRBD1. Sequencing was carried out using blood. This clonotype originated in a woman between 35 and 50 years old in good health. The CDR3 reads CASGTGQGLQETQYF. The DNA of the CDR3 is TGTGCTAGTGGTACAGGACAGGGCCTCCAAGAGACCCAGTACTTC.